This T cell receptor beta chain is drawn from a study of blood T cells in healthy people across ages. Germline V gives CDR1 SQVTM, CDR2 ANQGSEA. The CDR3 sequence is 16 residues long. With V trimmed by 7 bases and J by 9 bases, 17 bases remained unmatched. A second roughly 7 to 11 cycle PCR used barcoded and J-beta primers. From the 5' RACE reads, TCRdb called clonotypes with MiXCR, one entry per CDR3 protein. The table records some 920,000 distinct CDR3 sequences, 51% of them present only once. The rearrangement joins TRBV29-1 to TRBJ2-1; TRBD2 aligns across 11 bases. The receptor was isolated from a woman in her sixties in good health. Sequenced material: blood. The chain's CDR3 is CSAVTIFGLAGGEQFF. CDR3 DNA sequence: TGCAGCGCCGTGACCATTTTTGGTCTAGCGGGAGGTGAGCAGTTCTTC.